This T cell receptor beta chain stems from a study of blood T cell repertoires in COVID-19. Produced via immunoSEQ multiplex PCR; TCRdb's table is partial and in-frame only. The sample shows some 110,000 clones, approximately 86% of them seen only once. V lost 2 bases to trimming and J lost 4 bases; unmatched junction nucleotides: 4. This CDR3 has 16 amino acids. Per the germline V gene, CDR1 is LNHDA and CDR2 is SQIVND (reference sequence). The rearrangement joins TRBV19 to TRBJ1-5; 11 nucleotides line up with TRBD1. This receptor was taken from a man in his forties or fifties with acute or convalescent COVID-19. The sample was peripheral blood. The CDR3 DNA sequence: TGTGCCAGTAGTATAAGGACAGGGGGCTATAATCAGCCCCAGCATTTT. Its translation: CASSIRTGGYNQPQHF. Complete variable domain (other parts from reference TRBV19 and TRBJ1-5): DGGITQSPKYLFRKEGQNVTLSCEQNLNHDAMYWYRQDPGQGLRLIYYSQIVNDFQKGDIAEGYSVSREKKESFPLTVTSAQKNPTAFYLCASSIRTGGYNQPQHFGDGTRLSIL.